The 32 T cell receptor beta chains reported below all come from one sample, sequenced in a study of shared clonotypes between healthy human individuals. Generated by immunoSEQ multiplex PCR, the TCRdb table keeps only in-frame clones and is missing some. Of 550,000 to 800,000 clones in the sample, about 90% were seen once. The sample was memory CD8+ T cells from PBMCs. Subset: CD45RO+ cells pooled with CCR7-negative TemRA cells. The receptors come from a man between 18 and 35 years old in good health. Some clones in this sample may be carry-over from other donors' samples.

V usage is TRBV4-3 and J usage is TRBJ2-2; D is possibly TRBD1 (5 bases). Germline V gene sequence: CDR1 LGHNA, CDR2 YSLEER. This CDR3 contains 16 residues. Trimming shortened V by 3 bases and J by 8 bases, and 19 bases separated the two germline ends. Here the CDR3 DNA reads TGCGCCAGCAGCCAGGGGCCCACCCCGTCTGCTGGGGAGCTGTTTTTT. Amino acid sequence: CASSQGPTPSAGELFF.

V is TRBV5-6 and J is TRBJ2-7; D is possibly TRBD1 (6 bases). The CDR3 is 13 amino acids. The V end lost 5 bases, the J end lost 2 bases, and 11 bases lay between the germline ends. The V gene's germline CDR1 is SGHDT and CDR2 YYEEEE. The DNA of the CDR3 is TGTGCCAGCAGTCCAGAGGGGGCCTACGAGCAGTACTTC. Protein product: CASSPEGAYEQYF.

The chain recombines TRBV18 with TRBJ2-7; 11 bases are shared with TRBD2. Trimming cost V 0 bases and J 0 bases; bases outside gene matches: 13. The CDR3 is 20 residues long. The germline CDR1 and CDR2 sequences are KGHSH and LQKENI. The CDR3 sequence: CASSPPRGETSGKISYEQYF. DNA of the CDR3: TGTGCCAGCTCACCACCGAGAGGAGAGACTAGCGGGAAGATCTCCTACGAGCAGTACTTC.

The chain joins TRBV27 to TRBJ2-1; D may be TRBD1 or TRBD2 (5 bases each). CDR1 and CDR2 (germline): MNHEY, SMNVEV (reference sequence). The ends were cut back, 8 bases at V and 6 bases at J, with 11 bases in the middle. There are 12 residues in the CDR3. In DNA form, the CDR3 reads TGTGCCAGCGGCTGGGGGATCAATGAGCAGTTCTTC. Translated: CASGWGINEQFF.

The chain links TRBV19 to TRBJ1-1; D is perhaps TRBD1 (5 bases). Looked up from germline, CDR1 is LNHDA and CDR2 is SQIVND (reference sequence). CDR3 length: 20 amino acids. V was cut by 1 base and J by 5 bases, with 29 bases left in between. CDR3 region: CASSIVLEGQAKDWGTEAFF. In DNA form, the CDR3 reads TGTGCCAGTAGTATAGTCTTAGAGGGGCAGGCGAAAGACTGGGGGACTGAAGCTTTCTTT.

This chain connects TRBV28 to TRBJ2-3; the match to TRBD2 covers 8 bases. Trimming cost V 4 bases and J 4 bases; bases outside gene matches: 13. Per the germline V gene, CDR1 is MDHEN and CDR2 is SYDVKM. The CDR3 sequence is 17 residues long. The CDR3 region has the DNA TGTGCCAGCAGTTCCCATCCAGCGGGGGTAGGTGCAGATACGCAGTATTTT. It yields the protein CASSSHPAGVGADTQYF.

The gene calls are TRBV19 and TRBJ1-5; D is possibly TRBD1 (6 bases). Germline V gives CDR1 LNHDA, CDR2 SQIVND (reference sequence). V lost 8 bases and J 6 bases, leaving 20 bases between the germline ends. The CDR3 runs 15 residues. The CDR3 nucleotides read TGTGCCAGTTCTATGGGTAGGGGGAGAAGTCAGCCCCAGCATTTT. As protein: CASSMGRGRSQPQHF.

A few counts support this clone. The rearrangement uses TRBV7-3 and TRBJ1-1; tentative D call: TRBD1 (5 bases). Germline V CDR1 and CDR2: SGHTA, FQGTGA. The CDR3 sequence is 14 residues long. V was cut by 5 bases and J by 1 base, with 11 bases left in between. CDR3 in amino acids: CASSLDSSNTEAFF. DNA of the CDR3: TGTGCCAGCAGCCTCGACAGTTCGAACACTGAAGCTTTCTTT. Supplemented by reference TRBV7-3 and TRBJ1-1, the full variable domain reads GAGVSQTPSNKVTEKGKYVELRCDPISGHTALYWYRQSLGQGPEFLIYFQGTGAADDSGLPNDRFFAVRPEGSVSTLKIQRTERGDSAVYLCASSLDSSNTEAFFGQGTRLTVV.

A remark on this clone: The sample carries other DNA sequences with the same CDR3. The chain is built from TRBV2 and TRBJ1-1; D unclear. This CDR3 contains 15 residues. Germline CDR1 is SNHLY and CDR2 is FYNNEI. The V and J ends lost 2 bases and 2 bases respectively, with 12 bases between them. The CDR3 region has the DNA TGTGCCAGCAGTGAACTTGCCGTGGTAAACACTGAAGCTTTCTTT. Translation: CASSELAVVNTEAFF.

This chain uses TRBV7-3 with TRBJ2-1, with TRBD1 matching over 8 bases. This CDR3 is built from 14 residues. Germline V gene lookup returns CDR1 SGHTA and CDR2 FQGTGA. V trimming: 5 bases; J trimming: 6 bases; junction bases outside the gene matches: 6. The CDR3 loop reads CASSRGQVPNEQFF. The CDR3 DNA is TGTGCCAGCAGCAGGGGACAGGTTCCCAATGAGCAGTTCTTC.

The rearrangement links TRBV5-8 to TRBJ2-7; the D gene is possibly TRBD2 (5 bases). CDR3 size: 14 residues. The V and J ends lost 2 bases and 1 base respectively, with 10 bases between them. Looked up from germline, CDR1 is SGHTS and CDR2 is YDEGEE. The CDR3 bases are TGTGCCAGCAGCTTATCGGGGTGGTCCTACGAGCAGTACTTC. Protein sequence: CASSLSGWSYEQYF.

The chain is built from TRBV7-2 and TRBJ2-2, with 11 bases aligning to TRBD2. From germline, CDR1 is SGHTA and CDR2 FQGNSA. V trimming: 5 bases; J trimming: 5 bases; junction bases outside the gene matches: 10. The CDR3 contains 17 residues. CDR3 loop: CASSLIAGGPGTGELFF. CDR3 coding DNA: TGTGCCAGCAGCCTAATAGCGGGAGGGCCTGGTACCGGGGAGCTGTTTTTT. The full variable domain, in which reference TRBV7-2 and TRBJ2-2 provide the parts outside the CDR3, is GAGVSQSPSNKVTEKGKDVELRCDPISGHTALYWYRQSLGQGLEFLIYFQGNSAPDKSGLPSDRFSAERTGGSVSTLTIQRTQQEDSAVYLCASSLIAGGPGTGELFFGEGSRLTVL.

The chain joins TRBV7-9 to TRBJ1-4, with TRBD1 matching over 7 bases. The CDR3 length is 16 residues. After removal of 1 base from V and 2 bases from J, the junction contained 4 bases not matched to a gene. Germline V gene lookup returns CDR1 SEHNR and CDR2 FQNEAQ (reference sequence). The CDR3 DNA follows: TGTGCCAGCAGCTTAGTCCCGGGACAGACTAATGAAAAACTGTTTTTT. It codes for CASSLVPGQTNEKLFF. The full variable domain, with the rest looked up from reference TRBV7-9 and TRBJ1-4, is DTGVSQNPRHKITKRGQNVTFRCDPISEHNRLYWYRQTLGQGPEFLTYFQNEAQLEKSRLLSDRFSAERPKGSFSTLEIQRTEQGDSAMYLCASSLVPGQTNEKLFFGSGTQLSVL.

This chain uses TRBV6-5 with TRBJ1-2; D uncertain. Trimming left V 8 bases short and J 8 bases short, with 9 bases between. Looked up from germline, CDR1 is MNHEY and CDR2 is SVGAGI. The length of the CDR3 is 10 residues. CDR3 amino acids: CASAEEGYTF. The CDR3 bases are TGTGCCAGCGCGGAGGAGGGCTACACCTTC.

The CDR3, as DNA: TGTGCCAGCAGCTTCTCAGGGACCTACGAGCAGTACTTC. This sequence encodes CASSFSGTYEQYF. The J gene is TRBJ2-7, the V gene TRBV13; perhaps TRBD1 as D (5 bases). Per germline, CDR1 PRHDT and CDR2 FYEKMQ (reference sequence). Trimming pared 3 bases from V and 2 bases from J, leaving 8 bases between. The CDR3 spans 13 residues.

The rearrangement links TRBV28 to TRBJ2-7; D is perhaps TRBD2 (6 bases). Germline loops: CDR1 MDHEN, CDR2 SYDVKM. The V end lost 2 bases, the J end lost 6 bases, and 26 bases lay between the germline ends. This CDR3 has 18 residues. CDR3 DNA: TGTGCCAGCAGTTTAAGGCATGGGCTAGCAATTAACGGGGGCGAGCAGTACTTC. Translated, it gives CASSLRHGLAINGGEQYF.

The V gene is TRBV4-3, the J gene TRBJ1-2; 7 bases agree with TRBD1. The germline V gene has CDR1 LGHNA and CDR2 YSLEER. V was pared by 1 base and J by 8 bases, with 7 bases of the junction left unmatched. The CDR3 has 14 residues. Here the CDR3 DNA reads TGCGCCAGCAGCCAAGCGATGGACAGGACGGGCTACACCTTC. It translates to CASSQAMDRTGYTF.

This chain links TRBV7-9 with TRBJ2-7, with TRBD2 identical over 15 bases. CDR3 length: 16 amino acids. The V gene end was trimmed by 5 bases and the J gene end by 8 bases; junction bases not matched to a gene: 10. Germline V lookup: CDR1 SEHNR, CDR2 FQNEAQ (reference sequence). The CDR3 sequence is CASSTGGLAGGNKQYF. Written as DNA, the CDR3 is TGTGCCAGCAGCACGGGAGGACTAGCGGGAGGGAACAAGCAGTACTTC.

V usage is TRBV21-1 and J usage is TRBJ1-1. TRBV21-1 is shown as a pseudogene. This CDR3 has 14 amino acids. The DNA for the CDR3 is TGTGCCAGCAAGCAAAGGGTTGGTACAGATGAAGCTTTCTTT. The encoded protein is CASKQRVGTDEAFF.

This chain links TRBV11-2 with TRBJ2-2, with a weak D call TRBD1 (6 bases). CDR3 length equals 17 residues. Trimming took off 7 bases at V and 5 bases at J, with 23 bases between the two ends. The germline V gene has CDR1 SGHAT and CDR2 FQNNGV. CDR3 coding DNA: TGTGCCAGCAACACCCTCCGGGACACATACGGGACCGGGGAGCTGTTTTTT. Translation: CASNTLRDTYGTGELFF.

CDR3 DNA: TGTGCCAGCAGTGTTCGGATCGGGGGGCTAGGACTATCGAATCAAGCTTTCTTT. Translation gives CASSVRIGGLGLSNQAFF. This chain connects TRBV6-1 to TRBJ1-1, with a possible D match to TRBD1 (6 bases). V dropped 4 bases and J dropped 9 bases, with 30 bases sitting between them. Germline V lookup: CDR1 MNHNS, CDR2 SASEGT. The CDR3 spans 18 residues.

The chain links TRBV4-2 to TRBJ2-2; the match to TRBD2 covers 9 bases. The CDR3 extends over 18 amino acids. Germline CDR1 reads LGHNA; CDR2 reads YNFKEQ. V shed 5 bases, J shed 7 bases, and the junction held 17 bases outside the gene matches. CDR3 DNA sequence: TGTGCCAGCAGCGAGGACCCGATAGGGGGACTAGCCATCGGGGAGCTGTTTTTT. The encoded protein is CASSEDPIGGLAIGELFF.

The chain has TRBV7-9 and TRBJ2-7; tentative D call: TRBD2 (6 bases). Per germline, CDR1 SEHNR and CDR2 FQNEAQ (reference sequence). Trimming left V 1 base short and J 1 base short, with 17 bases between. CDR3 length: 17 residues. CDR3 in DNA: TGTGCCAGCAGCTTAGGCCCCCTCGGGACTGAGTCCTACGAGCAGTACTTC. This codes for CASSLGPLGTESYEQYF.

The chain employs TRBV6-1 and TRBJ2-1; 7 nucleotides agree with TRBD1. The CDR3 length is 14 residues. V lost 7 bases, J lost 0 bases, and 3 bases stayed unmatched. Per germline, CDR1 MNHNS and CDR2 SASEGT. The CDR3 bases are TGTGCCAGCATTAACAGGGGCTCCTACAATGAGCAGTTCTTC. Amino acid sequence: CASINRGSYNEQFF.

The chain uses TRBV13 and TRBJ2-5; 8 bases match TRBD2. V gave up 3 bases and J gave up 5 bases; unmatched junction bases: 5. The CDR3 is 14 residues long. CDR1 is PRHDT, CDR2 FYEKMQ, per germline (reference sequence). The CDR3: CASSFRGGAETQYF. In nucleotides, the CDR3 is TGTGCCAGCAGCTTCCGGGGGGGCGCTGAGACCCAGTACTTC.

The V and J genes are TRBV6-1 and TRBJ1-1, with a weak D call TRBD1 (5 bases). The V gene's germline CDR1 is MNHNS and CDR2 SASEGT. This CDR3 has 12 amino acids. Trimming removed 6 bases at V and 8 bases at J, with 13 bases between. DNA for the CDR3: TGTGCCAGCAGCCCCGGGACTCAAGAAGCTTTCTTT. This sequence encodes CASSPGTQEAFF.

The chain joins TRBV7-3 to TRBJ2-2, with D hard to call. CDR3 size: 17 residues. Trimming stripped 0 bases from V and 1 base from J, with 12 bases between. CDR1 and CDR2 (germline): SGHTA, FQGTGA. The CDR3 DNA follows: TGTGCCAGCAGCTTAACGGGGTCGGGTGAGAACACCGGGGAGCTGTTTTTT. This translates into CASSLTGSGENTGELFF.

In regard to this clone: Other nucleotide sequences from this sample produce the same CDR3. V gene TRBV11-2 combines with J gene TRBJ2-7; 7 nucleotides match TRBD2. J gave up 4 bases and V 3 bases, and 3 bases lay outside the gene matches. Germline-derived CDR1 and CDR2 are SGHAT and FQNNGV. This CDR3 region has 13 residues. The CDR3, as DNA: TGTGCCAGCAGCTTGGGGGGGGTGTACGAGCAGTACTTC. It encodes CASSLGGVYEQYF.

V and J are TRBV5-1 and TRBJ2-7; tentatively, D is TRBD2 (5 bases). CDR1 and CDR2 from the germline V gene are SGHRS and YFSETQ. This CDR3 spans 14 amino acids. V was trimmed by 4 bases and J by 3 bases, leaving 14 bases between them. CDR3: CASSTWTGNYEQYF. The CDR3 DNA reads as TGCGCCAGCAGCACCTGGACGGGAAACTACGAGCAGTACTTC.

The V call is TRBV2, the J call TRBJ2-5; D gene uncertain. Between the trimmed V and J ends, which lost 2 bases and 1 base, there was a span of 8 bases. The CDR3 length is 14 residues. Looked up from germline, CDR1 is SNHLY and CDR2 is FYNNEI. CDR3 DNA: TGTGCCAGCAGTGAATGGGTTGGCCAAGAGACCCAGTACTTC. Amino acid sequence: CASSEWVGQETQYF.

This clone occurred once. The chain joins TRBV7-8 to TRBJ2-2; possibly TRBD2 for D (6 bases). The CDR3 has 17 amino acids. CDR1 is SGHVS, CDR2 FQNEAQ, per germline. The V and J ends lost 2 bases and 0 bases respectively, with 13 bases between them. CDR3 residues: CASSLYGRDANTGELFF. The CDR3, as DNA: TGTGCCAGCAGCTTATACGGGCGGGATGCGAACACCGGGGAGCTGTTTTTT.

The V gene is TRBV7-9, the J gene TRBJ2-1, with D unresolved. V lost 7 bases to trimming and J lost 8 bases, with 21 bases between them. The CDR3 has 15 amino acids. Germline V CDR1 and CDR2: SEHNR, FQNEAQ (reference sequence). The DNA for the CDR3 is TGTGCCAGCAACTTCCTCGAAGGCGTCGGTGATGAGCAGTTCTTC. Translated: CASNFLEGVGDEQFF.